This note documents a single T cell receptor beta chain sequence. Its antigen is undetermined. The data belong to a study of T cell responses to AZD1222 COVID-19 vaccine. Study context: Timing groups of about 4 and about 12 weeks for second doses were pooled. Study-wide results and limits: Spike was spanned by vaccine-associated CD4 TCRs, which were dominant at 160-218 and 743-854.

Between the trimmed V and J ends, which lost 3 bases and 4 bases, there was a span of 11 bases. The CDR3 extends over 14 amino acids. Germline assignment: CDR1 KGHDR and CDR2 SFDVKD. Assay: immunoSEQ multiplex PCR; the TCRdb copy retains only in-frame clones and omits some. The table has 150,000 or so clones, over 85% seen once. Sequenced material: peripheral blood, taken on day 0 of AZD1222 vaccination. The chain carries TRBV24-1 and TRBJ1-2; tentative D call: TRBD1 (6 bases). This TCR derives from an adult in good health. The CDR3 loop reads CATSDQQGGYGYTF. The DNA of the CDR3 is TGTGCCACCAGTGATCAACAGGGTGGCTATGGCTACACCTTC.